The 14 T cell receptor beta chains below all came from one sample that was sequenced in a study of tumor and adjacent non-tumor tissue in lung cancer. TCRbeta libraries were built with three rounds of nested PCR, modified from ARM-PCR. TCRdb analysed the multiplex PCR reads with MiXCR anew, one entry per CDR3 protein. The table shows 200,000 or so distinct CDR3 sequences, with around 71% occurring only once. The template was RNA from unsorted bulk tissue. The sequenced sample consisted of lung tumor tissue. The receptor set was obtained from a man aged 60 to 69 with non-small cell lung cancer.

A remark on this clonotype: A much larger clonotype is one base distant, so this may be a read error. The gene calls are TRBV20-1 and TRBJ2-3; D assignment may be TRBD1 or TRBD2 (5 bases each). This CDR3 comprises 15 residues. Germline V gene lookup returns CDR1 DFQATT and CDR2 SNEGSKA (reference sequence). Written as DNA, the CDR3 is TGCAGTGCTAGAGCCCCCGGGACGCGAACAGATACGGAGTATTTT. Translated, it gives CSARAPGTRTDTEYF.

This clonotype was detected once. This may stem from a read error, because a much larger clone lies one nucleotide away. This chain joins TRBV4-2 and TRBJ1-6; TRBD1 matches 7 bases. From germline, CDR1 is LGHNA and CDR2 YNFKEQ. This CDR3 region has 16 residues. This CDR3 reads CASSQGGTGDNSSLHF. The CDR3 region has the DNA TGTGCCAGCAGCCAAGGGGGTACAGGGGATAATTCATCCCTCCACTTT.

Note on this clonotype: Possible read error: a much larger clone is one base away. The chain is built from TRBV24-1 and TRBJ2-7, with a possible D match to TRBD2 (5 bases). Germline V gives CDR1 KGHDR, CDR2 SFDVKD. CDR3 length: 14 residues. The CDR3 loop is CATSGPPDFYELYF. Here the CDR3 DNA reads TGTGCCACCAGTGGCCCTCCGGACTTCTACGAGCTGTACTTC.

For this clonotype: The CDR3 does not close with the conserved phenylalanine or tryptophan, likely indicating a read error. J is TRBJ2-3 and V is TRBV6-1; 8 bases are a match to TRBD1. V gave up 0 bases and J gave up 4 bases; unmatched junction bases: 6. The CDR3 contains 16 residues. Germline V gene sequence: CDR1 MNHNS, CDR2 SASEGT. The CDR3 region is CASSEAVLQGADTQYL. CDR3 nucleotides: TGTGCCAGCAGTGAAGCGGTATTACAGGGGGCAGATACGCAGTATCTT.

With respect to this clonotype: Without the conserved terminal phenylalanine or tryptophan, this CDR3 likely stems from a read error. Because the CDR3's place on the DNA is in doubt, the DNA is left out and the CDR3 is given as listed by TCRdb. J is TRBJ2-7 and V is TRBV4-3; the table gives TRBD1 as D, unverified against the DNA. Germline CDR1 is LGHNA and CDR2 is YSLEER. The CDR3 extends over 13 residues, inclusive of both ends. This chain's CDR3 is CVSSQDRGDRAYL.

With respect to this clonotype: A junction end diverges from the germline sequence, so it may reflect a read error. The chain combines TRBV6-5 with TRBJ2-3, with D perhaps matching TRBD2 (7 bases). The CDR3 has 15 residues. Germline V gives CDR1 MNHEY, CDR2 SVGAGI. In DNA form, the CDR3 reads TGTGCCAGCAGCCTTCTAGAGGGGGGGCCAAATACGCAGTGTTTT. It is translated as CASSLLEGGPNTQCF.

This clonotype was observed a handful of times. The chain recombines TRBV20-1 with TRBJ1-6; D perhaps matches TRBD1 (5 bases). CDR3 size: 14 residues. V shed 3 bases and J shed 10 bases, with 16 bases lying between them. CDR1 and CDR2 from the germline V gene are DFQATT and SNEGSKA (reference sequence). The CDR3 coding sequence is TGCAGTGCTAGCCGGCCGGCAGGGAAGTCACCCCTCCACTTT. Its translation is CSASRPAGKSPLHF.

Remarks on this clonotype: One junction end does not reproduce the germline sequence, and a read error may be involved. The chain employs TRBV11-3 and TRBJ2-3; D not resolved. Looked up from germline, CDR1 is SGHNT and CDR2 is YENEEA. This CDR3 contains 13 residues. DNA of the CDR3: TGTGTCATCGAGAACTTACGCACAAATACGCAGTATTTT. This codes for CVIENLRTNTQYF.

Remarks on this clonotype: This sequence may be a read error, since a much larger clone differs from it by one base. V usage is TRBV6-5 and J usage is TRBJ2-4; the D is unclear. Per the germline V gene, CDR1 is MNHEY and CDR2 is SVGAGI. The CDR3 covers 13 residues. Here the CDR3 DNA reads TGTGCCAGCAGTTACACTTCTAAAAACATTCATTACTTC. Protein: CASSYTSKNIHYF.

Details on this clonotype: A single base separates this from a much larger clone, so it may be a read error. The DNA for the CDR3 is TGTGCCAGCAGTGTAAATACCAATCAGCCCCAGCATTTT. Translated: CASSVNTNQPQHF. The V and J genes are TRBV6-1 and TRBJ1-5; no firm D call. V lost 4 bases and J lost 3, with 7 bases in between. Germline V lookup: CDR1 MNHNS, CDR2 SASEGT. This CDR3 comprises 13 residues.

Comment on this clonotype: At one boundary the junction diverges from the germline segment, which might be a read error. The chain has TRBV20-1 and TRBJ2-1; 10 bases align to TRBD2. The V gene's germline CDR1 is DFQATT and CDR2 SNEGSKA (reference sequence). The length of the CDR3 is 16 residues. Here the CDR3 DNA reads TGCAGTTCTAGACCTCAGCGGGGGGGAGGGTACAATGAGCAGTTCTTC. This gives the protein CSSRPQRGGGYNEQFF.

This CDR3 reads CASSPLGLVGCEQYF. CDR3 coding DNA: TGTGCCAGCAGCCCACTGGGACTAGTAGGTTGCGAACAGTACTTC. The chain employs TRBV6-2 or TRBV6-3 and TRBJ2-7; 8 positions match TRBD2. The CDR3 loop spans 15 amino acids. The germline gives CDR1 MNHEY, CDR2 SVGEGT. After removal of 6 bases from V and 10 bases from J, the junction contained 17 bases not matched to a gene.

In regard to this clonotype: Given the absence of the conserved phenylalanine or tryptophan at the CDR3 end, a read error is likely. The rearrangement joins TRBV11-1 to TRBJ2-7, with TRBD1 identical over 7 bases. The germline V gene has CDR1 SGHAT and CDR2 FQDESV (reference sequence). The CDR3 has 16 amino acids. The trim removed 8 bases at V and 3 bases at J, leaving 16 bases unmatched. Here the CDR3 DNA reads TGTGCCAGCTGCGGACGCCGGTTGGCAGGGGGCTACGAGCAGTACATC. It codes for CASCGRRLAGGYEQYI.

Remarks on this clonotype: One junction end does not reproduce the germline sequence, and a read error may be involved. The rearrangement links TRBV5-6 to TRBJ2-7; no firm D call. Per germline, CDR1 SGHDT and CDR2 YYEEEE. The CDR3 spans 12 residues. The CDR3 region has the DNA TGTGCCAGCAGCGCGTTCTCCTACGAGCAGCACTTC. It specifies CASSAFSYEQHF.